This T cell receptor beta chain originates from a study of blood T cell repertoires in COVID-19. Only in-frame clones appear in the TCRdb table, and some are missing; sequencing was by immunoSEQ multiplex PCR. The sample has 100,000 or so clones, around four fifths seen once. This clone has just one count. V was clipped by 8 bases and J by 10 bases, with 14 bases between them. The CDR3 runs to 11 residues. The source is a man aged 45-60 years with active or convalescent COVID-19. The sequenced sample consisted of peripheral blood. V gene TRBV12-3 or TRBV12-4 combines with J gene TRBJ1-1; possible D gene TRBD1, 6 bases. In DNA, the CDR3 is TGTGCCAGCCGGTACAGGGCCCCAGCTTTCTTT. It translates to CASRYRAPAFF.